Only one count was recorded for the clone carrying this T cell receptor beta chain. The source of the sample is a study of blood T cell repertoires in COVID-19. Study-level information: Material from acute and convalescent COVID-19 was sourced from the United States, Italy and Spain. PBMCs, B-cell-depleted T cells, or T cells were the source of the cDNA or gDNA that made up the material.

CDR3 length: 15 residues. Germline loops: CDR1 SGHRS, CDR2 YFSETQ. With 0 bases clipped from V and 5 bases from J, the junction kept 5 bases outside the gene matches. Original analysis: Scientists estimated how many nucleated cells there were by amplifying reference gene primers. Sequenced by immunoSEQ multiplex PCR; TCRdb stores in-frame clones only, minus some. That table furnishes V, J and clone size, whereas the DNA furnished D and trimming. Of 200,000 to 250,000 clones detected, less than 85% appear once; the ten largest clones hold approximately 2.6%. What was sequenced was peripheral blood. The chain combines TRBV5-1 with TRBJ1-1, with 9 bases lining up with TRBD1. This TCR derives from a woman aged 70-85 years with active or convalescent COVID-19. In DNA form, the CDR3 reads TGCGCCAGCAGCTTGGACCCGACAGGGGGTACTGAAGCTTTCTTT. This encodes CASSLDPTGGTEAFF.